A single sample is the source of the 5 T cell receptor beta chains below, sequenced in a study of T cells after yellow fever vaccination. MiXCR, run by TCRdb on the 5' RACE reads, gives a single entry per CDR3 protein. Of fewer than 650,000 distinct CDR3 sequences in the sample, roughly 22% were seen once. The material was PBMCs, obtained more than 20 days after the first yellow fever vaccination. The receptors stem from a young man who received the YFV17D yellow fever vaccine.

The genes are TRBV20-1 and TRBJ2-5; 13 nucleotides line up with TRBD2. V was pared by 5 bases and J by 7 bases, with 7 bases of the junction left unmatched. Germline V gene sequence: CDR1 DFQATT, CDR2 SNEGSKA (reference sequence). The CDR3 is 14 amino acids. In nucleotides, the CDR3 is TGCAGTGCTGGGACTAGCGGGGTACGTGGGACCCAGTACTTC. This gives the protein CSAGTSGVRGTQYF.

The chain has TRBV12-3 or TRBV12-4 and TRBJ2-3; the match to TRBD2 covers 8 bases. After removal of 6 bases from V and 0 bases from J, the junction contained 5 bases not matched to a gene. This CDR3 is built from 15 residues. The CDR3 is CASSTGGGSTDTQYF. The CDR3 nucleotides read TGTGCCAGCAGCACCGGCGGGGGGAGCACAGATACGCAGTATTTT.

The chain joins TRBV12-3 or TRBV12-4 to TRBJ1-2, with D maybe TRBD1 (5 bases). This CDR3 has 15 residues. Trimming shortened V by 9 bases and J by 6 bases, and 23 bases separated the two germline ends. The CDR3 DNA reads TGTGCCAGTCAGGAGGCCTCGGCAGGGACCCATGGCTACACCTTC. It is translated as CASQEASAGTHGYTF.

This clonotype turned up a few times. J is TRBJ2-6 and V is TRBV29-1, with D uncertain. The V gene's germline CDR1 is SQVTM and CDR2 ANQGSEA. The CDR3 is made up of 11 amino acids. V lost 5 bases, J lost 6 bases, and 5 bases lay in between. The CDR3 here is CSVPEANVLTF. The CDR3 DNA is TGCAGCGTTCCCGAGGCCAACGTCCTGACTTTC.

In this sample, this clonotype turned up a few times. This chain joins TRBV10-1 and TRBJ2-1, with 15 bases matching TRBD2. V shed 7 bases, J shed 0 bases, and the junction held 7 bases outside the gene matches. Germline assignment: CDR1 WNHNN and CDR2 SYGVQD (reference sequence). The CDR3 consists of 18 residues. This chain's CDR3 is CASKGTSGGWISYNEQFF. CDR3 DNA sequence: TGCGCCAGCAAGGGGACTAGCGGGGGGTGGATCTCCTACAATGAGCAGTTCTTC.